Listed below are T cell receptor beta chains from one sample, sequenced in a study of T cells after yellow fever vaccination. TCRdb reanalysed the 5' RACE reads using MiXCR and keeps one entry per CDR3 protein. Here the sample spans around 340,000 distinct CDR3 sequences, under 15% being singletons. The material was CD4+ T cells sorted from PBMCs, obtained 15 days after the yellow fever booster vaccination. Receptors originate from a man aged 18 to 30 who received the YFV17D yellow fever vaccine. Each CDR3 is given without its conserved first and last residue. A D gene is named only where the DNA matches it firmly.

V	D	J	CDR3
TRBV5-1	TRBD1	TRBJ1-2	ASRPGTGGDGYT
TRBV18	NA	TRBJ2-7	ASQEGGEEQY
TRBV30	TRBD1	TRBJ1-6	AWHRDRATTLH
TRBV18	TRBD1	TRBJ2-7	ASSPPGTGTYEQY
TRBV29-1	NA	TRBJ1-1	SVDRVWGAF
TRBV12-3/TRBV12-4	NA	TRBJ1-2	ASSPAALYGYT
TRBV7-2	NA	TRBJ2-3	ASSLDGSDTQY
TRBV5-1	NA	TRBJ2-7	ASSNGQGSVASYYEQY
TRBV20-1	NA	TRBJ2-2	SAGRVDTGELF
TRBV5-1	NA	TRBJ2-3	ASSLVFVDTQY
TRBV20-1	TRBD1	TRBJ2-7	SASKTGSPHEQY
TRBV19	NA	TRBJ1-5	ASTSLSGNRQPQH
TRBV6-2/TRBV6-3	NA	TRBJ2-1	ASRGWVNNEQF
TRBV20-1	TRBD2	TRBJ2-7	SAPGGGGIYEQY
TRBV24-1	NA	TRBJ1-1	ATSDLAWTTEAF
TRBV7-2	TRBD1	TRBJ1-2	ASRGTGGIHGYT
TRBV7-2	NA	TRBJ1-1	ASSRPAPLNTEAF
TRBV27	NA	TRBJ2-3	ASHTGHRTDTQY
TRBV7-2	TRBD2	TRBJ2-5	ASSLAGTTQETQY
TRBV6-1	NA	TRBJ2-3	ASRRDSLRDTQY
TRBV2	NA	TRBJ2-7	ATGPTGLTYEQY
TRBV20-1	NA	TRBJ2-1	SARDRRKGYNEQF
TRBV9	NA	TRBJ2-5	ASSVGVGRETQY
TRBV3-1	NA	TRBJ1-2	ASSQLETGGYT
TRBV4-2	NA	TRBJ2-5	ASSQDRLSGETQY
TRBV7-2	NA	TRBJ2-6	ASSTGSGANVLT
TRBV6-5	TRBD1	TRBJ1-4	ASSRGQGLNEKLF
TRBV4-2	TRBD2	TRBJ2-1	ASSQGGGSAEQF
TRBV11-2	NA	TRBJ2-3	ASSPGPISTDTQY
TRBV12-3/TRBV12-4	TRBD2	TRBJ2-7	ASTSPRDYKYEQY
TRBV18	TRBD2	TRBJ2-5	ASSTTGLAKETQY
TRBV6-5	TRBD1	TRBJ1-1	ASSLLPGQMNTEAF
TRBV4-1	NA	TRBJ1-6	ASSQVSADYGSPLH
TRBV4-2	NA	TRBJ1-2	ASSQDQRQGVRGYT
TRBV4-1	NA	TRBJ1-6	ASSQGKGSPLH